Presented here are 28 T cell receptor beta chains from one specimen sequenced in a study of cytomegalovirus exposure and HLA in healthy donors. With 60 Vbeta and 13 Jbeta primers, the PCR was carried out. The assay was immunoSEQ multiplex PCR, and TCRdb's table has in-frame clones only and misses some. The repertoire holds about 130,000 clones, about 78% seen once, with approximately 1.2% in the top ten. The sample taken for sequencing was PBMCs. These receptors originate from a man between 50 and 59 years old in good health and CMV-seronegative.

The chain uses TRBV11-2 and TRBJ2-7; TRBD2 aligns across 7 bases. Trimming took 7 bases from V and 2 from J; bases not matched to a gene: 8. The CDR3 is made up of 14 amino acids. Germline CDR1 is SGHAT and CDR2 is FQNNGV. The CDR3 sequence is CASTISSGAYEQYF. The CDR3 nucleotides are TGTGCCAGCACTATCTCTAGCGGAGCCTACGAGCAGTACTTC.

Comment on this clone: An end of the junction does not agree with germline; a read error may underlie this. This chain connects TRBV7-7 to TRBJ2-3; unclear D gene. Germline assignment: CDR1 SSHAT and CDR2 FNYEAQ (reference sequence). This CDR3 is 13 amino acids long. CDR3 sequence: CASSLDRADTQYF. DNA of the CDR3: TGTGCTAGCAGCTTAGATCGAGCCGATACGCAGTATTTT.

The CDR3 protein is CASSLGGQGGYGYTF. CDR3 nucleotides: TGCGCCAGCAGCTTGGGGGGACAGGGCGGCTATGGCTACACCTTC. V is TRBV5-1 and J is TRBJ1-2, with 9 bases identical to TRBD1. Looked up from germline, CDR1 is SGHRS and CDR2 is YFSETQ. The CDR3 loop spans 15 amino acids. The junction had 4 bases not matched to a gene; V was cut back by 0 bases and J by 4 bases.

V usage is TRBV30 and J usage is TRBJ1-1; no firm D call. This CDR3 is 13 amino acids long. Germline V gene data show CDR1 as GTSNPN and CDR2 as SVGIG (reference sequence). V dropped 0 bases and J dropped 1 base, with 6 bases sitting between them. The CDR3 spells CAWSVRENTEAFF. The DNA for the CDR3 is TGTGCCTGGAGTGTACGCGAGAACACTGAAGCTTTCTTT.

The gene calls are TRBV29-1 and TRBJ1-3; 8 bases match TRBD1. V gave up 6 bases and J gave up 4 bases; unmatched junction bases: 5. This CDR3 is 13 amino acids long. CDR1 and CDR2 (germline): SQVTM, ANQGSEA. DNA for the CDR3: TGCAGCGTGCCGACAGGGGCGGGAAACACCATATATTTT. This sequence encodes CSVPTGAGNTIYF.

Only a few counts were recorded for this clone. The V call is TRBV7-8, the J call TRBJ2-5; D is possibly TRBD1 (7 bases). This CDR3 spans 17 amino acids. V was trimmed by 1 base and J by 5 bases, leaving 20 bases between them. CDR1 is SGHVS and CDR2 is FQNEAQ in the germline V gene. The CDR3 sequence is CASSLVGGGILRETQYF. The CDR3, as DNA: TGTGCCAGCAGCTTAGTAGGAGGGGGCATACTTCGGGAGACCCAGTACTTC.

CDR3 DNA sequence: TGTGCCAGCACCCAAGAGGGACAGATCAACACTGAAGCTTTCTTT. Translating gives CASTQEGQINTEAFF. The genes are TRBV2 and TRBJ1-1, with TRBD1 identical over 7 bases. V lost 7 bases and J lost 2; bases outside the gene matches: 10. The germline V gene encodes CDR1 SNHLY and CDR2 FYNNEI. The CDR3 totals 15 residues. The variable domain in full, completed from reference TRBV2 and TRBJ1-1, reads EPEVTQTPSHQVTQMGQEVILRCVPISNHLYFYWYRQILGQKVEFLVSFYNNEISEKSEIFDDQFSVERPDGSNFTLKIRSTKLEDSAMYFCASTQEGQINTEAFFGQGTRLTVV.

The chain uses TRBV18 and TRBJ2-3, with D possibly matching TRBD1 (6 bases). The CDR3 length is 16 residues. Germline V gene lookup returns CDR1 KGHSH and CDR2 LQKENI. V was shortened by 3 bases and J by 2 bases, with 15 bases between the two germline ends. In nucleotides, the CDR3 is TGTGCCAGCTCACCCTCCCAACAGGGCTCCACAGATACGCAGTATTTT. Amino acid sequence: CASSPSQQGSTDTQYF.

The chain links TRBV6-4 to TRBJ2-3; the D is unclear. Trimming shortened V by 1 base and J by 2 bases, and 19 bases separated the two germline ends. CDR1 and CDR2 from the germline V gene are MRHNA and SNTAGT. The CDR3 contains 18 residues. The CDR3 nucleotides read TGTGCCAGCAGTGACTGGCCTCGTGGCGGTTCCTCCACAGATACGCAGTATTTT. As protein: CASSDWPRGGSSTDTQYF.

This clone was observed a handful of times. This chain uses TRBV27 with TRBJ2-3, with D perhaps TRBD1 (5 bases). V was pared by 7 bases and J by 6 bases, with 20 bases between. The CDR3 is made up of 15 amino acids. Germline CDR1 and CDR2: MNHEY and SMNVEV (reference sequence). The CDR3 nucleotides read TGTGCCAGCACCCTCATCGGACACTATGGGGATACGCAGTATTTT. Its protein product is CASTLIGHYGDTQYF.

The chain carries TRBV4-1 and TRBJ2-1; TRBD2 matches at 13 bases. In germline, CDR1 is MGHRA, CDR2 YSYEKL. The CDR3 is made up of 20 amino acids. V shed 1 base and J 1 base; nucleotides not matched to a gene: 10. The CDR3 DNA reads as TGCGCCAGCAGCCAAGGGCCACTAGCGGGAGGGAAGATTTCCTACAATGAGCAGTTCTTC. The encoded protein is CASSQGPLAGGKISYNEQFF.

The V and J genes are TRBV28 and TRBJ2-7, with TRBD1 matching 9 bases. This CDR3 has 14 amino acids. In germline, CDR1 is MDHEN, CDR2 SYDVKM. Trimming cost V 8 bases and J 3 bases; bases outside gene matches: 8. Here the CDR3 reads CASYRGQGFYEQYF. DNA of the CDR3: TGTGCCAGCTACCGGGGACAGGGTTTCTACGAGCAGTACTTC.

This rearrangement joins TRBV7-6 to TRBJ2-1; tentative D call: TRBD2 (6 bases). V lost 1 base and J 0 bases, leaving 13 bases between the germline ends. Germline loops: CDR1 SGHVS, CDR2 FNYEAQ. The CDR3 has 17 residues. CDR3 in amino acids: CASSLEVPTSSYNEQFF. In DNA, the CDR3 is TGTGCCAGCAGCTTAGAGGTCCCGACTAGCTCCTACAATGAGCAGTTCTTC.

In DNA, the CDR3 is TGTGCCACCAGCAGAGATCGGGGGGCTGGGGCCAACGTCCTGACTTTC. Protein product: CATSRDRGAGANVLTF. The rearrangement links TRBV15 to TRBJ2-6, with TRBD2 matching 7 bases. The CDR3 contains 16 residues. CDR1 LNHNV and CDR2 YYDKDF come from the germline V gene (reference sequence). The V and J ends lost 0 bases and 2 bases, in that order; junction bases with no gene match: 1.

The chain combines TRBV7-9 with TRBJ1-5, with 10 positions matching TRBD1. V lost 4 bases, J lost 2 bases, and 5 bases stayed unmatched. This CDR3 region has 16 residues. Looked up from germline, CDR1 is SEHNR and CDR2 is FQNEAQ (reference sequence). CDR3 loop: CASSSGDRGGNQPQHF. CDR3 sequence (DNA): TGTGCCAGCAGCTCTGGGGACAGGGGAGGCAATCAGCCCCAGCATTTT.

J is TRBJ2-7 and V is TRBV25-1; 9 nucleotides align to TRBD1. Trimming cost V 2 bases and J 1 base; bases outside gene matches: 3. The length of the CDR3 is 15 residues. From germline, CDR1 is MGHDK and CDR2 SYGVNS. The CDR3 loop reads CASSEDRGWSYEQYF. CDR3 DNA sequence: TGTGCCAGCAGTGAAGACAGGGGGTGGTCCTACGAGCAGTACTTC.

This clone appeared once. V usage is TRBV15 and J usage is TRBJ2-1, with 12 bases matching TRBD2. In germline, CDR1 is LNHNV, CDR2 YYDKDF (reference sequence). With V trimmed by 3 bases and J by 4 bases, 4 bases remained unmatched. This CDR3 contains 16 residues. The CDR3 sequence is CATSRASGRVYNEQFF. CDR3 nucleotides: TGTGCCACCAGCAGGGCTAGCGGGAGGGTTTACAATGAGCAGTTCTTC.

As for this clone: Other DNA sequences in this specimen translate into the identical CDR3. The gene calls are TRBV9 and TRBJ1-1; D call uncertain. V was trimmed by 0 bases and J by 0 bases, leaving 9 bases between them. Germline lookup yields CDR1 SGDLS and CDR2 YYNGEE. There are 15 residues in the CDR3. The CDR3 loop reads CASSVDPDMNTEAFF. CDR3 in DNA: TGTGCCAGCAGCGTAGACCCTGACATGAACACTGAAGCTTTCTTT.

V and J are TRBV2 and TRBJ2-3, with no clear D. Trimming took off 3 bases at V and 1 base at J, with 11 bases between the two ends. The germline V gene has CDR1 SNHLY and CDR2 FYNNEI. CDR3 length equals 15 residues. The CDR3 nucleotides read TGTGCCAGCAGTGATGTAGAGGCGGGCACAGATACGCAGTATTTT. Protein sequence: CASSDVEAGTDTQYF.

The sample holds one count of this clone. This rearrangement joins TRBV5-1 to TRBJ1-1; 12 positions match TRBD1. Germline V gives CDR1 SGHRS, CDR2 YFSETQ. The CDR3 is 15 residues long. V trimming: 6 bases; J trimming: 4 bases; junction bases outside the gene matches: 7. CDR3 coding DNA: TGCGCCAGCAACCCGGGACAGGGGGCTGGCACTGAAGCTTTCTTT. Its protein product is CASNPGQGAGTEAFF.

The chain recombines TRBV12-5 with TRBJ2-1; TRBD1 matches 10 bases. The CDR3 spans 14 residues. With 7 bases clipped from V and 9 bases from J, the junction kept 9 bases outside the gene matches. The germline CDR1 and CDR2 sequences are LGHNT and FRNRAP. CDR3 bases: TGTGCTAGTGTGGGCGGGACAGGGGAGGCTGAGCAGTTCTTC. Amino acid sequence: CASVGGTGEAEQFF. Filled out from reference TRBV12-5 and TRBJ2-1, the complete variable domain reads DARVTQTPRHKVTEMGQEVTMRCQPILGHNTVFWYRQTMMQGLELLAYFRNRAPLDDSGMPKDRFSAEMPDATLATLKIQPSEPRDSAVYFCASVGGTGEAEQFFGPGTRLTVL.

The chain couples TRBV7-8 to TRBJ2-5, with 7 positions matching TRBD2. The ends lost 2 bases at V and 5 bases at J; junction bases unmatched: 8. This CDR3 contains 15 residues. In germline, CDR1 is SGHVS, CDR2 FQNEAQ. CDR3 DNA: TGTGCCAGCAGCTTAAACGGGGGAGGGCAGGAGACCCAGTACTTC. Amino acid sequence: CASSLNGGGQETQYF.

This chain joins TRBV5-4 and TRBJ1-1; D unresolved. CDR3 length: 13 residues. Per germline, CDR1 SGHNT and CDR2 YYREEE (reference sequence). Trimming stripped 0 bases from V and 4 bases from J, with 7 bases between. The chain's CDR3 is CASSLGRGTEAFF. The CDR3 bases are TGTGCCAGCAGCTTGGGCCGGGGCACTGAAGCTTTCTTT.

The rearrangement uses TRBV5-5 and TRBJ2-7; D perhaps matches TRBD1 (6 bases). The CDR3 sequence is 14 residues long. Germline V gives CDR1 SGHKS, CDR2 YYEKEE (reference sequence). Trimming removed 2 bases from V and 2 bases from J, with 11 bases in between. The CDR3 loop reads CASSLVQGPYEQYF. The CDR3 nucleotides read TGTGCCAGCAGCTTAGTACAGGGTCCCTACGAGCAGTACTTC.

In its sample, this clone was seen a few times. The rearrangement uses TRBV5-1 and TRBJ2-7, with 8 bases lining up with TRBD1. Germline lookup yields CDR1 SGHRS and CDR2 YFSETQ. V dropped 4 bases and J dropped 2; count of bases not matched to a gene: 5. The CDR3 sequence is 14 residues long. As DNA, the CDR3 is TGCGCCAGCAGCCCTAGACAGGGGCCCTACGAGCAGTACTTC. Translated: CASSPRQGPYEQYF.

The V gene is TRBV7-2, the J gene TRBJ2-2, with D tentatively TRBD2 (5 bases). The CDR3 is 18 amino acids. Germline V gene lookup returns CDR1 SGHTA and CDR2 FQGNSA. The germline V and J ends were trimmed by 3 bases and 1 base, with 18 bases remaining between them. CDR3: CASSFGQRPSRNTGELFF. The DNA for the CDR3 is TGTGCCAGCAGCTTTGGGCAACGCCCTAGCAGGAACACCGGGGAGCTGTTTTTT.

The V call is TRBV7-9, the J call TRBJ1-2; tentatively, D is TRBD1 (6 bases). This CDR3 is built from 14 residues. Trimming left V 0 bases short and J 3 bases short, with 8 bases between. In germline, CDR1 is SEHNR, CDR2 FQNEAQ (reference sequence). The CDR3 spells CASSLATGYYGYTF. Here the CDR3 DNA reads TGTGCCAGCAGCTTAGCAACAGGGTACTATGGCTACACCTTC.

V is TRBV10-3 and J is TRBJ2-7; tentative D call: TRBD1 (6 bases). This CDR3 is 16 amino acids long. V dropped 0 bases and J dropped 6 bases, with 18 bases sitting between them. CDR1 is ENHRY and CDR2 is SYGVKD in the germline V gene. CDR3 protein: CAISESVGGQYPEQYF. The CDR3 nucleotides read TGTGCCATCAGTGAGTCAGTGGGTGGACAGTATCCCGAGCAGTACTTC.